What follows are 13 T cell receptor beta chains derived from one specimen sequenced in a study of CD8 T cells in Susac syndrome. The RNA, 0.5 to 1 ug, was put through reverse transcription using random hexamers. TCRdb itself ran the immunoSEQ multiplex PCR reads through MiXCR, one entry per CDR3 protein. This sample has 140,000 or so distinct CDR3 sequences, with approximately 95% found just once. Material: CD4+ T cells from PBMCs. Receptors originate from a human donor with multiple sclerosis.

The V call is TRBV20-1, the J call TRBJ2-5, with no clear D. V was clipped by 2 bases and J by 2 bases, with 3 bases between them. CDR3 length equals 11 residues. Germline V gene data show CDR1 as DFQATT and CDR2 as SNEGSKA (reference sequence). CDR3: CSARLQETQYF. CDR3 coding DNA: TGCAGTGCTAGATTACAAGAGACCCAGTACTTC.

This rearrangement joins TRBV28 to TRBJ1-3, with unresolved D. This CDR3 has 16 amino acids. Germline CDR1 MDHEN, CDR2 SYDVKM. V shed 6 bases and J shed 0 bases, with 15 bases lying between them. CDR3 nucleotide sequence: TGTGCCAGCAGCTCTCCCGGGTCCGGCTCTGGAAACACCATATATTTT. This sequence encodes CASSSPGSGSGNTIYF.

This rearrangement joins TRBV20-1 to TRBJ2-1; D gene unclear. Germline loops: CDR1 DFQATT, CDR2 SNEGSKA (reference sequence). The CDR3 totals 14 residues. Trimming left V 5 bases short and J 0 bases short, with 11 bases between. CDR3 loop: CSAVPVSSYNEQFF. DNA for the CDR3: TGCAGTGCTGTCCCGGTTAGCTCCTACAATGAGCAGTTCTTC.

The CDR3 DNA is TGTGCCAGCAGCCCAAGCTCGACGGTTGGCTACACCTTC. As protein: CASSPSSTVGYTF. This chain joins TRBV6-1 and TRBJ1-2; D not certain. Trimming took off 6 bases at V and 7 bases at J, with 15 bases between the two ends. The CDR3 length is 13 residues. In germline, CDR1 is MNHNS, CDR2 SASEGT.

The chain joins TRBV5-6 to TRBJ2-5; TRBD2 agrees at 13 bases. Germline CDR1 is SGHDT and CDR2 is YYEEEE. This CDR3 is 16 amino acids long. The junction had 7 bases not matched to a gene; V was cut back by 4 bases and J by 4 bases. Here the CDR3 DNA reads TGTGCCAGCAGCCCTTGGACTAGCGGGAGTTTAGAGACCCAGTACTTC. Amino acids: CASSPWTSGSLETQYF.

The chain carries TRBV29-1 and TRBJ1-1, with D possibly matching TRBD1 (5 bases). Trimming took 4 bases from V and 0 from J, leaving 9 bases between them. Per the germline V gene, CDR1 is SQVTM and CDR2 is ANQGSEA. This CDR3 has 13 residues. CDR3 sequence: CSVAGALNTEAFF. DNA for the CDR3: TGCAGCGTTGCTGGGGCCTTGAACACTGAAGCTTTCTTT.

The chain links TRBV30 to TRBJ2-5, with D perhaps being TRBD1 or TRBD2 (6 bases each). The V gene lost 2 bases and the J gene lost 5 bases, with 15 bases spanning the gap. CDR1 is GTSNPN and CDR2 is SVGIG in the germline V gene (reference sequence). The CDR3 is 14 amino acids. CDR3 nucleotide sequence: TGTGCCTGGAGTCTTAACAGGGAGGTGGAGACCCAGTACTTC. This codes for CAWSLNREVETQYF.

The chain is built from TRBV20-1 and TRBJ1-3; D not certain. Germline CDR1 and CDR2: DFQATT and SNEGSKA (reference sequence). V lost 5 bases and J 3 bases, leaving 8 bases between the germline ends. The CDR3 loop spans 12 amino acids. CDR3 DNA sequence: TGCAGTGCTTCCGTGGATGGAAACACCATATATTTT. Amino acids: CSASVDGNTIYF.

V is TRBV29-1 and J is TRBJ1-1; D is possibly TRBD1 (5 bases). This CDR3 is built from 14 residues. CDR1 SQVTM and CDR2 ANQGSEA come from the germline V gene. Trimming left V 5 bases short and J 1 base short, with 14 bases between. CDR3 sequence: CSVRQGSGNTEAFF. As DNA, the CDR3 is TGCAGCGTTAGGCAGGGATCGGGGAACACTGAAGCTTTCTTT.

The CDR3 sequence is CASRAVGDGGAFF. CDR3 DNA sequence: TGTGCCAGCAGAGCAGTGGGGGACGGGGGAGCTTTCTTT. The rearrangement uses TRBV25-1 and TRBJ1-1; D is perhaps TRBD1 (5 bases). Germline V gives CDR1 MGHDK, CDR2 SYGVNS. The V gene lost 6 bases and the J gene lost 10 bases, with 18 bases spanning the gap. This CDR3 has 13 residues.

The chain has TRBV3-1 and TRBJ2-1; maybe TRBD2 (6 bases). The germline V gene encodes CDR1 LGHDT and CDR2 YNNKEL (reference sequence). This CDR3 has 15 amino acids. Trimming took off 0 bases at V and 4 bases at J, with 10 bases between the two ends. The CDR3 spells CASSQDYAGYNEQFF. CDR3 sequence (DNA): TGTGCCAGCAGCCAAGATTACGCGGGGTACAATGAGCAGTTCTTC.

The V call is TRBV7-3, the J call TRBJ2-7; D tentatively fits TRBD1 or TRBD2 (5 bases each). Per germline, CDR1 SGHTA and CDR2 FQGTGA. This CDR3 is 13 amino acids long. V gave up 0 bases and J gave up 5 bases, with 8 bases separating them. The CDR3 loop reads CASSLTRDDEQYF. The CDR3 coding sequence is TGTGCCAGCAGCTTAACGAGGGACGACGAGCAGTACTTC.

The V call is TRBV19, the J call TRBJ2-5; 7 bases match TRBD1. Germline V CDR1 and CDR2: LNHDA, SQIVND (reference sequence). V lost 0 bases and J lost 5; bases outside the gene matches: 6. This CDR3 has 15 residues. The CDR3 DNA sequence: TGTGCCAGTAGTATAGAACAGGGGTTAGTGGAGACCCAGTACTTC. This translates into CASSIEQGLVETQYF.